The entry below gives a single T cell receptor (beta chain) sequence along with its context. The antigen remains unidentified. The study ran its PCR with 60 Vbeta and 13 Jbeta primers. The data were produced by immunoSEQ multiplex PCR, yet TCRdb's version contains in-frame clones alone and is incomplete. Recorded for this sample: under 200,000 clones. V lost 1 base, J lost 6 bases, and 13 bases lay in between. CDR3 size: 14 residues. Germline V lookup: CDR1 SGHNT, CDR2 YYREEE (reference sequence). These data originate in a study of cytomegalovirus exposure and HLA in healthy donors. General study findings and limits: Most subjects' HLA-A and HLA-B alleles were reportedly predicted from TCR beta sequences. Across HLA loci, a later analysis found differing TCR association rates, with DRB1 most and HLA-C fewest. Analyses of presence and absence presupposed an approximately uniform sequencing depth across donors. The authors later linked a missense DCLRE1C variant to TCR beta V- and J-gene trimming.

This clonotype was sampled from a man aged 25 to 40 in good health and CMV-seronegative. This chain joins TRBV5-4 and TRBJ1-1; D gene unclear. The sequencing input was PBMCs. CDR3 nucleotides: TGTGCCAGCAGCTTGACAGATTTGGGCGCTGAAGCTTTCTTT. It specifies CASSLTDLGAEAFF. Combining the CDR3 with reference TRBV5-4 and TRBJ1-1 gives the whole variable domain ETGVTQSPTHLIKTRGQQVTLRCSSQSGHNTVSWYQQALGQGPQFIFQYYREEENGRGNFPPRFSGLQFPNYSSELNVNALELDDSALYLCASSLTDLGAEAFFGQGTRLTVV.